A single T cell receptor beta chain is shown here with its context. Its specificity is not known. These data originate in a study of identical twins. Unique molecular identifiers were present on the cDNA, and a universal primer site came from template switching. TCRdb analysed the 5' RACE reads with MiXCR anew, one entry per CDR3 protein. The data show about 570,000 distinct CDR3 sequences, 9.6% seen once. General observations from the study: Cord blood's abundant beta clonotypes had fewer insertions, unlike memory repertoires.

CDR1 is DFQATT, CDR2 SNEGSKA, per germline (reference sequence). V gave up 3 bases and J gave up 0 bases, with 5 bases separating them. The CDR3 sequence is 12 residues long. These same data were also listed under a study on yellow fever vaccine responses in identical twins.

Material: PBMCs. The chain carries TRBV20-1 and TRBJ2-5; D ambiguous. This sequence originates from a woman under 30 in good health. The CDR3 sequence is CSASVNQETQYF. CDR3 DNA sequence: TGCAGTGCTAGTGTTAACCAAGAGACCCAGTACTTC.